This T cell receptor beta chain was retrieved from a study of blood T cells in healthy people across ages. Notes on the study in general: The recorded TCR beta diversity per million T cells decreased in a roughly linear manner with age.

About this clonotype itself: Antigen specificity is unknown.

Together with a sample-barcoded 5' primer, a J-beta primer mix was included in a second PCR lasting about 7 to 12 cycles. The template-switch adaptor, which had 12 random nucleotides, put a tag on each cDNA molecule. TCRdb independently ran MiXCR on the 5' RACE reads; one entry per CDR3 protein. The sample consists of about 680,000 distinct CDR3 sequences, about half of them appearing once. In terms of origin and age, donors were healthy Caucasian individuals from Russia aged 6 to 90. RNA extraction gave at least 5 micrograms of total RNA per sample. The CDR3 loop spans 14 amino acids. Germline V lookup: CDR1 SGHTA, CDR2 FQGNSA.

This TCR came from a woman aged 60-75 years in good health. This sequence joins TRBV7-2 and TRBJ2-1; D perhaps matches TRBD2 (5 bases). The DNA end is a closer match to TRBJ2-7, so the J assignment may be wrong. Sequences were obtained from blood. The DNA of the CDR3 is TGTGCCAGCAGCTTAGAGTCGGGGTACAATGAGCAGTACTTC. Protein product: CASSLESGYNEQYF.